The next 11 T cell receptor beta chains were all read from a single sample in a study of post-analysis software for immune sequencing data. General study results and limits: When patients were compared with controls, four to six TRBV segments were more frequent, TRBV5-6, TRBV5-1 and TRBV20-1 among them.

These receptors have no identified antigens. Unique molecular identifiers were present in the TCR beta cDNA libraries. TCRdb re-analysed the PCR reads in MiXCR, keeping a single row per CDR3 protein. The sample contains some 700,000 distinct CDR3 sequences, roughly three fifths of which appear only once. Sequenced input: blood. The receptors were gathered from a girl aged 2-10 years with multiple sclerosis.

The CDR3 nucleotides are TGTGCCAGCAGTTACTCTGAGGTTGGGAATCAGCCCCAGCATTTT. Translation: CASSYSEVGNQPQHF. This chain uses TRBV6-6 with TRBJ1-5; unclear D gene. This CDR3 region has 15 residues. Between the trimmed V and J ends, which lost 0 bases and 4 bases, there was a span of 10 bases. Germline lookup yields CDR1 MNHNY and CDR2 SVGAGI (reference sequence).

This clonotype was detected only once. V is TRBV20-1 and J is TRBJ2-3; TRBD2 matches 13 bases. V shed 3 bases, J shed 4 bases, and the junction held 22 bases outside the gene matches. The CDR3 runs 21 residues. The germline V gene has CDR1 DFQATT and CDR2 SNEGSKA (reference sequence). The DNA for the CDR3 is TGCAGTGCTAGTGGTGCGGCCCTTGGACTAGCGGGAGTCGGGGATGCAGATACGCAGTATTTT. Translated: CSASGAALGLAGVGDADTQYF.

The chain employs TRBV11-2 and TRBJ1-1; 7 nucleotides align to TRBD1. The germline gives CDR1 SGHAT, CDR2 FQNNGV. V was pared by 3 bases and J by 3 bases, with 10 bases of the junction left unmatched. CDR3 size: 16 residues. The CDR3 here is CASSFGSGGTDTEAFF. CDR3 DNA: TGTGCCAGCAGCTTTGGTTCAGGGGGGACGGACACTGAAGCTTTCTTT. Based on the CDR3 plus reference TRBV11-2 and TRBJ1-1, the full variable domain is EAGVAQSPRYKIIEKRQSVAFWCNPISGHATLYWYQQILGQGPKLLIQFQNNGVVDDSQLPKDRFSAERLKGVDSTLKIQPAKLEDSAVYLCASSFGSGGTDTEAFFGQGTRLTVV.

The table lists this clonotype with a few counts. J is TRBJ2-7 and V is TRBV4-1, with 8 positions matching TRBD2. CDR1 is MGHRA, CDR2 YSYEKL, per germline. This CDR3 is built from 15 residues. V trimming: 4 bases; J trimming: 7 bases; junction bases outside the gene matches: 12. CDR3 sequence (DNA): TGCGCCAGCAGCCGCGTGACTAGCGATAGCGGGGAGCAGTACTTC. Translating gives CASSRVTSDSGEQYF.

This clonotype has just a few counts. The chain is built from TRBV7-2 and TRBJ1-2, with 10 bases fitting TRBD1. The CDR3 is 14 residues long. Looked up from germline, CDR1 is SGHTA and CDR2 is FQGNSA. V was clipped by 5 bases and J by 8 bases; unmatched bases: 8. CDR3 protein: CASSPDRGLPGYTF. Written as DNA, the CDR3 is TGTGCCAGCAGCCCAGACAGGGGGCTCCCCGGCTACACCTTC.

The chain carries TRBV20-1 and TRBJ2-1; 9 nucleotides match TRBD2. Germline V CDR1 and CDR2: DFQATT, SNEGSKA (reference sequence). The CDR3 extends over 16 amino acids. J lost 3 bases, V lost 0 bases, and 6 bases had no gene match. In DNA form, the CDR3 reads TGCAGTGCTAGAGAAATGGCTAGCGGGGACTACAATGAGCAGTTCTTC. Translated: CSAREMASGDYNEQFF.

Details on this clonotype: The junction departs from the called germline gene at one end, perhaps through a read error. The chain joins TRBV27 to TRBJ1-5, with D possibly being TRBD1 (6 bases). Germline lookup yields CDR1 MNHEY and CDR2 SMNVEV (reference sequence). The CDR3 covers 13 residues. The CDR3 bases are TGTGCCGGCAGTTTCCAGGGGAATCAGCCCCAGCATTTT. Its translation: CAGSFQGNQPQHF.

This clonotype was recorded many times. The V and J genes are TRBV20-1 and TRBJ2-3; no definite D call. The CDR3 is 13 amino acids. V was pared by 0 bases and J by 2 bases, with 6 bases between. Germline V gene lookup returns CDR1 DFQATT and CDR2 SNEGSKA (reference sequence). The CDR3 nucleotides are TGCAGTGCTAGAGAGGGCCACACAGATACGCAGTATTTT. It specifies CSAREGHTDTQYF.

The V gene is TRBV7-2, the J gene TRBJ2-1; maybe TRBD2 (7 bases). CDR3 size: 17 residues. The ends were cut back, 1 base at V and 5 bases at J, with 18 bases in the middle. The V gene's germline CDR1 is SGHTA and CDR2 FQGNSA. CDR3 sequence (DNA): TGTGCCAGCAGCTTAGACTGGGGCGGGGGCCCGAACAATGAGCAGTTCTTC. This gives the protein CASSLDWGGGPNNEQFF. Using reference TRBV7-2 and TRBJ2-1 for the parts outside the CDR3, the full variable domain is GAGVSQSPSNKVTEKGKDVELRCDPISGHTALYWYRQSLGQGLEFLIYFQGNSAPDKSGLPSDRFSAERTGGSVSTLTIQRTQQEDSAVYLCASSLDWGGGPNNEQFFGPGTRLTVL.

The chain couples TRBV11-3 to TRBJ2-7; the D call may be TRBD1 or TRBD2 (6 bases each). The J call may be mistaken, given a closer DNA end match to TRBJ2-5. The CDR3 length is 15 residues. CDR1 and CDR2 (germline): SGHNT, YENEEA. The CDR3 DNA reads as TGTGCCAGCAGCTTGCAAGGGGGAGGTGGTGAGACCCAGTACTTC. It codes for CASSLQGGGGETQYF.

The chain recombines TRBV27 with TRBJ2-3, with D perhaps TRBD1 (6 bases). V lost 8 bases and J 3 bases, leaving 15 bases between the germline ends. Per germline, CDR1 MNHEY and CDR2 SMNVEV (reference sequence). The CDR3 is made up of 14 amino acids. The CDR3: CASGDRLGTDTQYF. In nucleotides, the CDR3 is TGTGCCAGCGGAGACAGGTTGGGAACAGATACGCAGTATTTT.